This record covers a single T cell receptor beta chain. This entry is derived from a study of OX40 agonist ivuxolimab in advanced cancers. Background on the study: The study treated patients with ivuxolimab, an agonistic anti-OX40 (CD134) antibody. A mean age of about 59 years, range roughly 23 to 79, was recorded, and 82.7% were male.

The CDR3 covers 11 residues. V was cut by 8 bases and J by 1 base, with 2 bases left in between. Germline V CDR1 and CDR2: MDHEN, SYDVKM. Assay: immunoSEQ multiplex PCR; the TCRdb copy retains only in-frame clones and omits some. This sample has about 110,000 clones; about 91% occur once, and the top ten carry approximately 1.2%. This TCR came from an adult with an advanced solid tumor such as melanoma, head and neck, liver or kidney cancer. The rearrangement uses TRBV28 and TRBJ2-2; D uncertain. The sample was CD4+ or CD8+ T cells sorted from blood, taken in a trial of the OX40 agonist ivuxolimab. The CDR3 DNA follows: TGTGCCAGCTTGAACACCGGGGAGCTGTTTTTT. Its translation: CASLNTGELFF.